This TCR beta chain derives from a study of T cell responses to AZD1222 COVID-19 vaccine. Regarding the study as a whole: Reportedly, nearly half of unique spike TCRs recognized epitopes outside B.1.351/B.1.1.7 mutations. Donors skewed white British and female; clonal diversity was possibly underestimated. Vaccine-associated CD4 TCRs spanned spike, dominant at 160-218 and 743-854.

Profiled with immunoSEQ multiplex PCR; TCRdb holds only in-frame clones, not every one. The data show 150,000 to 200,000 clones, around 90% seen once. In the case of this clone: Its antigen remains unknown.

The CDR3 is made up of 15 amino acids. Germline V lookup: CDR1 KGHSH, CDR2 LQKENI. With V trimmed by 0 bases and J by 7 bases, 5 bases remained unmatched. Material: peripheral blood, obtained on day 0 of AZD1222 vaccination. The chain employs TRBV18 and TRBJ2-5; 10 positions match TRBD1. This sequence was found in an adult in good health. CDR3 region: CASSPPRGQGGTQYF. The CDR3, as DNA: TGTGCCAGCTCACCACCACGTGGACAGGGGGGGACCCAGTACTTC.